This T cell receptor (beta chain) was sequenced during a study of blood T cells in healthy people across ages (dated by TCRdb to 2014 to 2015). With respect to the entire study: Template switching captured roughly one uniquely barcoded TCR beta cDNA molecule per two T cells in model experiments. The study measured age-related changes in TCR beta repertoire diversity using deep sequencing normalized with unique cDNA molecular identifiers. The donors were split into four age groups: young (average about 16 years), middle-aged (39), aged (roughly 60) and long-lived (roughly 80). Two additional independent replicas of 1 million unique cDNA reads from the same blood draw were analyzed for two donors (one aged 18 to 29 and one aged 80 or older).

Based on the germline V gene, the CDR1 and CDR2 sequences are KGHDR and SFDVKD. Including the terminal cysteine and phenylalanine, the CDR3 comprises 14 residues. The CDR3 DNA has 42 bases and is translated from base 1. Relative to germline, V is missing 9 bases and J is missing 3 bases, with 9 bases of the junction outside any gene match. Concerning this clonotype itself: Which antigen it targets is not known. Base quality data are lacking; no much larger clone is found one base away.

To prepare the library, 5' RACE was applied. This sample was sequenced with an Illumina HiSeq 2500. A second roughly 7 to 12 cycle PCR used a sample-barcoded 5' primer and a J-beta primer mix. A template-switch 5' adaptor carrying 12 random nucleotides introduced a unique molecular identifier onto each TCR beta cDNA molecule. Each sample yielded at least 2.5 million CDR3-containing paired-end reads. The Mint cDNA synthesis kit, primed by a TRBC-specific oligonucleotide, was used to synthesize first-strand cDNA from all RNA. After uracil-DNA glycosylase treatment, a first 18-cycle PCR used universal primers M1SS and BC2_uni_R on all cDNA. Per the source publication's procedure: For normalization, 1 million high-quality reads, each with a distinct molecular identifier, were randomly selected from each sample. Reads sharing molecular identifiers were discarded rather than binned into consensus sequences. MiTCR, with a Q25 quality threshold and the strictest error-elimination algorithm, was used for CDR3 identification, clonotype clustering and error correction. A nonparametric unseen species model using Euler transformation provided a lower-bound estimate of total TCR beta diversity. Through fastp at Q25 and MiXCR, TCRdb rebuilt clones from the public reads, retaining in-frame beta chains. Each record represents a unique CDR3 protein, reported with the most common genes and DNA among its rows. What appears here as the V and J calls and clone size reflects TCRdb's work, not the paper's. The sample table contains 540,000 or so distinct CDR3 sequences; only one count was recorded for 24% of them. In total, the top ten clones hold roughly 9% of the sample.

The donors were around 39 Caucasian individuals from Russia, aged about 6 to 95 years, who were systemically healthy. About 10 milliliters of peripheral blood were collected from each donor into EDTA-treated Vacutainer tubes. Ficoll-Paque density-gradient centrifugation was used to isolate PBMCs, with at least 6.5 million obtained per sample. Trizol reagent was used to extract total RNA from PBMCs, with at least 5 micrograms per sample. The percentages of naive CD45RAhigh/CD27high T cells were determined by flow cytometry on a PBMC aliquot from every donor. General conclusions and limits of the study: Because profiling used bulk unsorted PBMCs, naive and antigen-experienced compartments could not be compared conclusively. Observed TCR beta diversity per million T cells fell roughly linearly with age, and a significant reduction was already apparent by age roughly 40. Compared with the aged group, the long-lived group had more naive CD4+ T cells, fewer expanded clones and increased TCR diversity, suggesting age selection. Estimates of total diversity from one million sequenced T cells were regarded as lower bounds and underestimates. Observed TCR beta diversity correlated strongly with the percentage of naive T cells measured by flow cytometry. Because the CMV infection status of the donors was unknown, age-related changes in expanded clonotypes may potentially have been confounded.

This sample also belongs to another study, concerning T cells of mothers and their children. The second study's authors report: Nine systemically healthy Caucasian individuals served as donors, namely three mothers together with their six children. cDNA synthesis used all of the extracted RNA, with around 1.6 ug of RNA in each 15 ul reaction. In the second PCR, the M1S primer introduced both the sample barcodes and 2-4 random nucleotides. Each mother yielded over 9.5 million TCR beta CDR3 reads and each child 3 million or so reads. TCR recombination output is similarly shaped by thymic selection in related and unrelated pairs, with a minor effect exerted by inherited differences. Normalized repertoire overlap was always slightly but never significantly higher in related than unrelated mother-child pairs. With a sensitivity of 90 to 100 clones per million clonotypes, no persistent microchimeric T cell clones were detected. In the study, deep NGS was used to compare the TCR beta repertoires of mothers and children, and features distinguishing related mother-child pairs from unrelated individuals were sought. Mothers averaged approximately 41 +/- 4 years of age and children averaged 11 +/- 4 years. Libraries were sequenced on Illumina HiSeq 2000 with 100+100 nt paired-end reads after adapter ligation with NEBNext reagents. Mother and child libraries were prepared a month apart and sequenced in separate runs to prevent cross-contamination. For each donor, between roughly 500,000 and 2,100,000 distinct TCR beta clonotypes were identified. Naive TCR beta clonotypes were estimated from low-frequency clonotypes matched to each donor's FACS-determined naive share, without sorting.

This clonotype originated in a boy aged 5-17 years in good health. The sequence links TRBV24-1 to TRBJ2-7; 8 bases in the junction line up with TRBD1. Material for sequencing was blood. The DNA sequence is as follows: TGTGCCACCCGCGAGGGACAGGCCATCTACGAGCAGTACTTC. Its amino acids are CATREGQAIYEQYF.